The clone carrying this T cell receptor beta chain was seen once. Its cognate antigen is unknown. The sample originates from a study of Ad26.COV2.S vaccination and SARS-CoV-2 variants. Treatment here: some 20 received Ad26.COV2.S at low or high dose, single or two shots; about five received placebo; per-sample allocation not given. Day 63 following the first vaccine or placebo injection was when the samples were taken. Ad26.COV2.S expressed prefusion-stabilized spike from the original Wuhan strain. Sequencing was performed with immunoSEQ multiplex PCR; in TCRdb, only in-frame clones are kept and a portion is missing. The top ten hold more than 7% of the sample, which has roughly 410,000 clones, 83% seen once. Findings of the study overall: Comparable non-spike TCR breadth was observed in vaccine and placebo recipients.

V dropped 10 bases and J dropped 1 base, with 13 bases sitting between them. Germline loops: CDR1 SEHNR, CDR2 FQNEAQ (reference sequence). The CDR3 has 13 residues. This chain uses TRBV7-9 with TRBJ1-1, with a weak D call TRBD1 (5 bases). The clonotype comes from a person aged 18-65 years who received the Ad26.COV2.S COVID-19 vaccine or a placebo. The material sequenced was peripheral blood, taken in a trial of Ad26.COV2.S vaccine versus placebo. CDR3 loop: CATTQGSNTEAFF. Written as DNA, the CDR3 is TGTGCCACAACCCAGGGTTCGAACACTGAAGCTTTCTTT.